The 9 T cell receptor beta chains in this list originate from one sample, sequenced in a study of shared clonotypes between healthy human individuals. Generated by immunoSEQ multiplex PCR, the TCRdb table keeps only in-frame clones and is missing some. The sample shows 2 million or so clones, 95% of them seen only once. Sequenced material: naive CD4+ T cells sorted from blood. Subset denoted: CD45RA+ positively selected. The source is a man aged 18-30 years in good health.

The rearrangement uses TRBV18 and TRBJ1-1; a weak D match, TRBD1 (5 bases). Germline CDR1 KGHSH, CDR2 LQKENI. There are 17 residues in the CDR3. Deletions cut 3 bases from V and 4 bases from J, with 21 bases between. The CDR3 DNA reads TGTGCCAGCTCACCCCTCCCCCCGGGGGAGGGCGGCACTGAAGCTTTCTTT. This translates into CASSPLPPGEGGTEAFF.

V gene TRBV7-2 combines with J gene TRBJ2-5; 8 bases are a match to TRBD2. J was trimmed by 4 bases and V by 5 bases; bases with no gene match: 12. This CDR3 region has 16 residues. Per germline, CDR1 SGHTA and CDR2 FQGNSA. The CDR3 DNA reads TGTGCCAGCAGCCGTTGGCCGGTAGCGGGAACAGAGACCCAGTACTTC. Translation: CASSRWPVAGTETQYF.

This chain connects TRBV5-4 to TRBJ1-3, with D possibly matching TRBD1 (5 bases). With 0 bases removed from V and 0 bases from J, the gap between germline ends came to 10 bases. CDR1 SGHNT and CDR2 YYREEE come from the germline V gene (reference sequence). The CDR3 has 16 residues. The chain's CDR3 is CASSLGGDFSGNTIYF. The CDR3 DNA follows: TGTGCCAGCAGCTTGGGAGGGGACTTCTCTGGAAACACCATATATTTT.

This chain joins TRBV2 and TRBJ1-1; D call uncertain. The CDR3 spans 14 residues. Germline CDR1 and CDR2: SNHLY and FYNNEI. V dropped 8 bases and J dropped 0 bases, with 13 bases sitting between them. The CDR3 nucleotides read TGTGCCAGCGACACCTCTGGGCTGAACACTGAAGCTTTCTTT. Protein product: CASDTSGLNTEAFF.

The J gene is TRBJ2-7, the V gene TRBV11-2; TRBD1 aligns across 11 bases. V lost 2 bases, J lost 6 bases, and 9 bases stayed unmatched. The V gene's germline CDR1 is SGHAT and CDR2 FQNNGV. This CDR3 has 16 residues. This CDR3 reads CASSLRGQGAGGEQYF. Here the CDR3 DNA reads TGTGCCAGCAGCTTAAGAGGACAGGGGGCGGGAGGCGAGCAGTACTTC.

The chain combines TRBV6-4 with TRBJ2-1; 7 bases are shared with TRBD2. From germline, CDR1 is MRHNA and CDR2 SNTAGT. Trimming removed 0 bases from V and 8 bases from J; junction bases left unmatched: 10. This CDR3 has 16 amino acids. CDR3 DNA: TGTGCCAGCAGTGACTCGAAGGGAGGGAATCCCCATGAGCAGTTCTTC. The encoded protein is CASSDSKGGNPHEQFF.

The V and J genes are TRBV5-1 and TRBJ2-2, with TRBD1 matching 9 bases. V dropped 2 bases and J dropped 1; count of bases not matched to a gene: 6. The germline gives CDR1 SGHRS, CDR2 YFSETQ. The CDR3 contains 17 residues. The CDR3 loop is CASSFPPGQGNTGELFF. Written as DNA, the CDR3 is TGCGCCAGCAGCTTTCCCCCGGGACAGGGGAACACCGGGGAGCTGTTTTTT.

This clone came up once. The V call is TRBV7-6, the J call TRBJ1-2; D call uncertain. Trimming pared 1 base from V and 5 bases from J, leaving 17 bases between. Germline CDR1 reads SGHVS; CDR2 reads FNYEAQ. The CDR3 runs to 16 residues. CDR3 loop: CASSLGPETFTYGYTF. CDR3 in DNA: TGTGCCAGCAGCTTAGGTCCGGAAACTTTCACTTATGGCTACACCTTC.

The J gene is TRBJ2-1, the V gene TRBV27, with TRBD2 as a possible D gene (5 bases). Germline V lookup: CDR1 MNHEY, CDR2 SMNVEV (reference sequence). Between the trimmed V and J ends, which lost 5 bases and 7 bases, there was a span of 21 bases. The length of the CDR3 is 16 residues. CDR3 sequence: CASSPKRAETSNEQFF. The DNA of the CDR3 is TGTGCCAGCAGTCCCAAAAGAGCGGAGACGTCTAATGAGCAGTTCTTC.